Sequencing of this T cell receptor (beta chain) was carried out in a study of OX40 agonist ivuxolimab in advanced cancers. The table came from immunoSEQ multiplex PCR; TCRdb's copy has only in-frame clones and leaves some out. The sample carries over 80,000 clones, approximately 80% recorded once. Overall study findings and caveats: Partial responders dosed at 0.1-3.0 mg/kg displayed clonal expansion ranking among the lowest.

Notes on this clone: The antigen remains unidentified.

This CDR3 spans 15 amino acids. Trimming pared 4 bases from V and 1 base from J, leaving 14 bases between. Germline lookup yields CDR1 SGHNT and CDR2 YYREEE (reference sequence). This clonotype was obtained from an adult with an advanced solid tumor such as melanoma, head and neck, liver or kidney cancer. The chain employs TRBV5-4 and TRBJ1-1, with a tentative D call TRBD1 (5 bases). The source was CD4+ or CD8+ T cells sorted from blood, collected in a trial of the OX40 agonist ivuxolimab. CDR3 in DNA: TGTGCCAGCAGCCTCCGGGGGGGGTCGAACACTGAAGCTTTCTTT. Amino acids: CASSLRGGSNTEAFF.